This is a list of T cell receptor beta chains from one sample in a study of early T cells in non-severe SARS-CoV-2 infection. Using its own MiXCR run on the 5' RACE reads, TCRdb lists one record per CDR3 protein. In the table there are around 35,000 distinct CDR3 sequences, 4.5% to 6% of which are singletons. The material sequenced was whole blood. These receptors originate from an adult who was a healthcare worker with PCR-confirmed SARS-CoV-2 infection or an uninfected control (not recorded which). Both conserved end residues are part of each CDR3. Fields, in order: V gene, J gene, clone size, D gene, CDR3 protein, CDR3 DNA. The D gene is left open where the match is weak. For some rows the clone size is stated as once, few or many, or as a class when expanded; others skip it.

TRBV7-9,TRBJ2-1,many,TRBD2,CASSLVLAGGPFEQFF,TGTGCCAGCAGCTTAGTGCTAGCGGGAGGGCCATTTGAGCAGTTCTTC
TRBV18,TRBJ2-7,many,.,CASSRANYEQYF,TGTGCCAGCTCACGAGCTAATTACGAGCAGTACTTC
TRBV19,TRBJ2-1,.,.,CASSIQGYEQFF,TGTGCCAGTAGTATCCAGGGGTATGAGCAGTTCTTC
TRBV5-4,TRBJ2-1,many,.,CASSSDTLYNEQFF,TGTGCCAGCAGCTCTGACACCCTCTACAATGAGCAGTTCTTC
TRBV3-1,TRBJ2-3,few,.,CASSLRISTDTQYF,TGTGCCAGCAGCCTCCGCATTAGCACAGATACGCAGTATTTT
TRBV10-3,TRBJ1-6,many,.,CAISAQANSPLHF,TGTGCCATCAGTGCACAGGCCAATTCACCCCTCCACTTT
TRBV14,TRBJ2-1,many,.,CASSQGNAFSSYNEQFF,TGTGCCAGCAGCCAAGGGAACGCGTTTAGCTCCTACAATGAGCAGTTCTTC
TRBV7-9,TRBJ2-3,many,.,CASNAEATDTQYF,TGTGCCAGCAACGCAGAAGCCACAGATACGCAGTATTTT
TRBV7-2,TRBJ2-3,many,.,CASSLWSTDTQYF,TGTGCCAGCAGCTTATGGAGCACAGATACGCAGTATTTT
TRBV15,TRBJ2-7,many,.,CATSRDRGGYEQYF,TGTGCCACCAGCAGAGACAGGGGTGGATACGAGCAGTACTTC
TRBV7-6,TRBJ2-1,many,TRBD2,CASSGVAGGPDNEQFF,TGTGCCAGCAGCGGGGTAGCGGGAGGGCCAGATAATGAGCAGTTCTTC
TRBV25-1,TRBJ1-2,many,.,CASSGRWTSLNYGYTF,TGTGCCAGCAGTGGAAGATGGACATCCCTTAACTATGGCTACACCTTC
TRBV20-1,TRBJ2-3,few,TRBD2,CSARRSGTTTDTQYF,TGCAGTGCTAGAAGGTCGGGGACTACCACAGATACGCAGTATTTT
TRBV3-1,TRBJ2-3,many,TRBD2,CASSPLAGGPKDTQYF,TGTGCCAGCAGCCCACTAGCGGGAGGGCCAAAAGATACGCAGTATTTT
TRBV7-9,TRBJ1-1,.,.,CASSSPGGAETEAFF,TGTGCCAGCAGCTCCCCAGGCGGGGCTGAGACTGAAGCTTTCTTT
TRBV6-5,TRBJ2-1,many,.,CASSYSSDTRFDEQFF,TGTGCCAGCAGTTACTCGAGTGACACACGCTTCGATGAGCAGTTCTTC
TRBV7-2,TRBJ2-5,many,TRBD2,CASSPTPPSGKGETQYF,TGTGCCAGCAGCCCCACCCCGCCGAGCGGGAAGGGAGAGACCCAGTACTTC
TRBV12-3/TRBV12-4,TRBJ2-1,many,.,CASSLTTPLDEQFF,TGTGCCAGCAGTTTGACTACCCCGTTGGATGAGCAGTTCTTC
TRBV6-4,TRBJ2-1,many,TRBD2,CASSEDIAGGYNEQFF,TGTGCCAGCAGTGAAGACATAGCGGGAGGGTACAATGAGCAGTTCTTC
TRBV19,TRBJ1-5,many,.,CASSMQRYSNQPQHF,TGTGCCAGTAGTATGCAAAGGTATAGCAATCAGCCCCAGCATTTT
TRBV5-4,TRBJ2-1,many,TRBD2,CASTSRESGRYNEQFF,TGTGCCAGCACCTCCCGTGAGAGCGGGAGATACAATGAGCAGTTCTTC
TRBV28,TRBJ1-1,many,.,CASTLGYGAFF,TGTGCCAGCACCCTCGGCTATGGAGCTTTCTTT
TRBV2,TRBJ2-6,many,.,CASSARDKALSGANVLTF,TGTGCCAGCAGTGCCAGGGACAAGGCCCTCTCTGGGGCCAACGTCCTGACTTTC
TRBV13,TRBJ1-4,many,.,CASSLDGVQKLFF,TGTGCCAGCAGCTTAGATGGCGTGCAAAAACTGTTTTTT
TRBV7-9,TRBJ2-1,.,TRBD2,CASSATSGNNEQFF,TGTGCCAGCAGCGCAACTAGCGGGAACAATGAGCAGTTCTTC
TRBV5-1,TRBJ2-3,many,.,CASSLGSRDTQYF,TGCGCCAGCAGCTTGGGTAGCAGGGATACGCAGTATTTT
TRBV19,TRBJ2-5,many,.,CASSNWETQYF,TGTGCCAGTAGTAACTGGGAGACCCAGTACTTC
TRBV29-1,TRBJ1-3,.,.,CSVGYSGNTIYF,TGCAGCGTCGGTTACTCTGGAAACACCATATATTTT
TRBV11-2,TRBJ2-1,many,.,CASSLTPRGNEQFF,TGTGCCAGCAGCTTAACTCCACGAGGCAATGAGCAGTTCTTC
TRBV11-2,TRBJ1-5,few,.,CASSLGGAGRSGDQPQHF,TGTGCCAGCAGCTTAGGAGGAGCGGGCAGATCAGGCGATCAGCCCCAGCATTTT
TRBV28,TRBJ2-7,.,TRBD2,CASRKLAGEEWEQYF,TGTGCCAGCAGAAAACTAGCGGGAGAGGAGTGGGAGCAGTACTTC
TRBV12-3/TRBV12-4,TRBJ2-3,.,TRBD2,CASSAPSGGGSDTQYF,TGTGCCAGCAGTGCCCCTAGCGGGGGGGGCTCTGATACGCAGTATTTT
TRBV3-1,TRBJ1-1,many,TRBD1,CASSRVRDRRLITEAFF,TGTGCCAGCAGCCGAGTCCGGGACAGGAGGCTCATCACTGAAGCTTTCTTT
TRBV12-3/TRBV12-4,TRBJ1-1,many,.,CASSLRGGNEAFF,TGTGCCAGCAGTTTAAGGGGTGGTAATGAAGCTTTCTTT
TRBV5-6,TRBJ2-3,many,.,CASSLGSPDTQYF,TGTGCCAGCAGCTTGGGGAGCCCAGATACGCAGTATTTT
TRBV30,TRBJ1-6,few,.,CAWRGTENSPLHF,TGTGCCTGGAGGGGGACGGAAAATTCACCCCTCCACTTT
TRBV7-2,TRBJ2-2,many,.,CASSLGVNTGELFF,TGTGCCAGCAGCTTAGGTGTTAACACCGGGGAGCTGTTTTTT
TRBV27,TRBJ2-7,many,TRBD1,CASSLLGQGHEQYF,TGTGCCAGCAGTTTATTGGGACAGGGGCACGAGCAGTACTTC
TRBV2,TRBJ2-2,many,TRBD2,CASRGGARNTGELFF,TGTGCCAGCCGGGGGGGAGCCCGGAACACCGGGGAGCTGTTTTTT
TRBV7-3,TRBJ2-2,many,.,CASSEFGTLNTGELFF,TGTGCCAGCAGCGAATTCGGGACACTCAACACCGGGGAGCTGTTTTTT
TRBV18,TRBJ1-5,many,.,CASSPSSNQPQHF,TGTGCCAGCTCACCGTCCTCCAATCAGCCCCAGCATTTT
TRBV18,TRBJ1-1,many,.,CASSSTGKDTEAFF,TGTGCCAGCTCATCAACAGGGAAGGACACTGAAGCTTTCTTT